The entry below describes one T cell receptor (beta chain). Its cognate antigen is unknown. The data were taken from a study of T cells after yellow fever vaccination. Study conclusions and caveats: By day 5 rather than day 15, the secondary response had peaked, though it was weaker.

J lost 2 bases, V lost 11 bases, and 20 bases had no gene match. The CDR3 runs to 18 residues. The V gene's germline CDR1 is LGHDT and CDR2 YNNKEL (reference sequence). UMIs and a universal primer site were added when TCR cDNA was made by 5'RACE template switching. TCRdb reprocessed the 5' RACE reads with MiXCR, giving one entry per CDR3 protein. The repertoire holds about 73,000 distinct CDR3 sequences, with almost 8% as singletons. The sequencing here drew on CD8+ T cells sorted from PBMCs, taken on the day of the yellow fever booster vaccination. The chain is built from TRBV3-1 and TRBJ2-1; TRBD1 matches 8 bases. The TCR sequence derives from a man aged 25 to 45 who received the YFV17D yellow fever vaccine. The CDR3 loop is CACCLGTGLGGPYNEQFF. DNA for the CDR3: TGTGCCTGCTGCCTTGGGACAGGACTGGGTGGGCCCTACAATGAGCAGTTCTTC.